This paragraph covers one T cell receptor (beta chain) sequence. This receptor's antigen is unknown. No base qualities exist here, and no much larger clone lies one base off it. The sample comes from a study of CD8 T cells in Susac syndrome (dated by TCRdb to about 2019). Looking at the study overall: Whether CD8+ T cell activation and differentiation in Susac syndrome was antigen driven was tested using repertoire sequencing.

Peripheral blood CD8+ and CD4+ T cells from healthy donors, Susac syndrome patients and multiple sclerosis patients were profiled by high-throughput TCR beta sequencing. Healthy donors were age- and sex-matched controls. Bulk CD8+ and CD4+ T cells were purified by magnetic negative isolation, while CD8+ TEMRA cells were enriched using FACS. Blood was drawn into EDTA tubes, processed within 24 hours, and PBMCs were isolated by density gradient centrifugation. PBMCs intended for TCR sequencing were cryopreserved in liquid nitrogen and were subsequently thawed in a 37 degrees C water bath. The sorted or isolated CD4+, CD8+ and CD8+ TEMRA cells had a purity of 90% or higher. The full study reports these points: The study acknowledged that relatively few individuals were included in the TCR sequencing and HLA analysis.

RNA was extracted using the RNeasy kit, and roughly 0.5 to 1 microgram was reverse transcribed with random hexamers. TCR beta CDR3 regions were amplified with the immunoSEQ multiplex PCR assay covering 54 Vbeta and 13 Jbeta segments. Bias from PCR amplification was corrected by using a synthetic template baseline for primer optimization and for computational correction. Per the original workflow: Reads were assigned to V, D and J genes according to IMGT and analyzed in immunoSEQ Analyzer, with only productive sequences retained. Clonality was calculated as one minus the Shannon entropy normalized by log2 of the number of productive unique sequences. For each patient and control, public and private clones were evaluated among the 100 most prevalent clones. Clones were defined as Susac-specific when absent from the healthy and MS cohorts, from about 1,100 published viral clones and from other ImmuneACCESS disease sequences. Starting from the raw public reads, TCRdb applied fastp trimming at Q25, assembled clones with MiXCR and retained in-frame beta chains. Here each entry gathers all rows of one CDR3 protein and keeps the most common genes and DNA. The V and J calls reflect TCRdb's pipeline rather than the authors' work. The sample table contains 120,000 to 150,000 distinct CDR3 sequences; only one count was recorded for around 94% of them. The top ten constitute 0.065% to 0.1% of the sample.

The sequence came from a human donor in good health. The material sequenced was CD4+ T cells from PBMCs.

Here the CDR3 is given as CASSPGPRMATEAFF. The DNA sequence is TGTGCCAGCAGCCCCGGCCCGCGGATGGCCACTGAAGCTTTCTTT. The chain is made from TRBV7-2 and TRBJ1-1; the D gene is not confidently resolved. There are 15 amino acids in the CDR3, from cysteine to phenylalanine inclusive. The sequence is cut down to CDR3 DNA, 45 bases in frame from base 1. V and J are truncated by 5 bases and 4 bases respectively, leaving an intervening sequence of 17 bases. CDR1 and CDR2, looked up from the germline V gene, are SGHTA and FQGNSA.